Listed below are T cell receptor beta chains from one sample, sequenced in a study of T-cell memory formation after mild COVID-19. Using its own MiXCR run on the 5' RACE reads, TCRdb lists one record per CDR3 protein. Counted here are roughly 350,000 distinct CDR3 sequences, around 28% occurring once; the ten biggest clones make up approximately 12%. The sample taken for sequencing was PBMCs or a T cell subset sorted from them (not recorded which). The receptors shown here come from an adult woman who had mild COVID-19 (a few samples of this study predate the infection). Cell type and time point are not known. Each CDR3 is given with its conserved first and last residue. Each record gives: J gene, V gene, CDR3 length, D gene, clone size, CDR3 protein, CDR3 DNA. D genes are given only for firm matches. Part of the rows lack a size; the others show once, few, many or a class for expanded clones.

TRBJ1-5,TRBV20-1,14,.,.,CSARSGAYNQPQHF,TGCAGTGCTAGATCCGGGGCTTACAATCAGCCCCAGCATTTT
TRBJ2-2,TRBV19,17,TRBD2,.,CASSIFLLAGVSGELFF,TGTGCCAGTAGTATCTTCCTACTAGCGGGAGTGTCGGGGGAGCTGTTTTTT
TRBJ1-2,TRBV7-2,13,.,.,CASSGQPNYGYTF,TGTGCCAGCAGTGGACAGCCTAACTATGGCTACACCTTC
TRBJ1-1,TRBV7-6,19,TRBD1,.,CASSPLPTGNSRGNTEAFF,TGTGCCAGCAGCCCTCTGCCGACAGGGAATTCAAGGGGGAACACTGAAGCTTTCTTT
TRBJ1-1,TRBV12-3/TRBV12-4,14,.,.,CASSLGIVNTEAFF,TGTGCCAGCAGTTTGGGGATCGTGAACACTGAAGCTTTCTTT
TRBJ2-7,TRBV20-1,15,TRBD1,.,CSASPRQGTSYEQYF,TGCAGTGCTAGCCCTCGACAGGGAACCTCCTACGAGCAGTACTTC
TRBJ2-7,TRBV13,14,.,.,CASSLAGYPYEQYF,TGTGCCAGCAGCTTAGCTGGCTATCCCTACGAGCAGTACTTC
TRBJ1-1,TRBV5-1,16,TRBD1,.,CASSLEGTGLNTEAFF,TGCGCCAGCAGCTTGGAGGGGACAGGGTTGAACACTGAAGCTTTCTTT
TRBJ1-1,TRBV19,15,TRBD1,.,CASSWPGQGNTEAFF,TGTGCCAGTAGTTGGCCGGGACAGGGGAACACTGAAGCTTTCTTT
TRBJ2-2,TRBV12-3/TRBV12-4,13,.,many,CASSLGATGELFF,TGTGCCAGCAGTTTGGGGGCAACCGGGGAGCTGTTTTTT
TRBJ2-7,TRBV12-3/TRBV12-4,15,.,.,CASSLVKTPLYEQYF,TGTGCCAGCAGTTTGGTAAAGACCCCGCTCTACGAGCAGTACTTC
TRBJ2-1,TRBV5-4,15,TRBD1,many,CASSTRTGGFNEQFF,TGTGCCAGCAGCACGCGGACAGGGGGCTTCAATGAGCAGTTCTTC
TRBJ2-3,TRBV20-1,13,.,many,CSARDGYTDTQYF,TGCAGTGCTCGGGACGGATACACAGATACGCAGTATTTT
TRBJ2-1,TRBV4-2,16,.,few,CASSQEGSNVGDEQFF,TGTGCCAGCAGCCAAGAAGGCAGCAATGTGGGCGATGAGCAGTTCTTC
TRBJ2-1,TRBV6-2/TRBV6-3,13,.,.,CASSSGYYNEQFF,TGTGCCAGCAGTAGCGGATACTACAATGAGCAGTTCTTC
TRBJ2-1,TRBV15,15,TRBD2,many,CATSGERGPYNEQFF,TGTGCCACCAGCGGCGAGCGGGGCCCCTACAATGAGCAGTTCTTC
TRBJ1-2,TRBV6-6,16,TRBD1,.,CASSGGQGSSLYGYTF,TGTGCCAGCAGTGGGGGACAGGGAAGTAGTTTATATGGCTACACCTTC
TRBJ2-3,TRBV7-8,15,TRBD2,.,CASSASGGGADTQYF,TGTGCCAGCAGCGCTAGCGGGGGGGGAGCAGATACGCAGTATTTT
TRBJ2-4,TRBV29-1,14,TRBD1,few,CSVGGDRGLAIQYF,TGCAGCGTTGGCGGGGACAGGGGATTAGCCATTCAGTACTTC
TRBJ2-1,TRBV20-1,19,TRBD2,many,CSASTPPGTSGRKFNEQFF,TGCAGTGCTAGTACCCCTCCCGGGACTAGCGGGAGGAAGTTCAATGAGCAGTTCTTC
TRBJ2-1,TRBV6-5,13,.,.,CASSWTMYNEQFF,TGTGCCAGCAGTTGGACCATGTACAATGAGCAGTTCTTC
TRBJ1-1,TRBV20-1,18,TRBD1,few,CSARDTLDRALRSTEAFF,TGCAGTGCTAGAGATACCCTGGACAGGGCATTGAGATCGACTGAAGCTTTCTTT
TRBJ2-7,TRBV20-1,16,TRBD2,.,CSARRRTSGWSYEQYF,TGCAGTGCTAGAAGGAGAACTAGCGGGTGGTCCTACGAGCAGTACTTC
TRBJ2-3,TRBV14,15,TRBD2,many,CASSWSGSFGDTQYF,TGTGCCAGCAGCTGGAGCGGGAGCTTTGGAGATACGCAGTATTTT
TRBJ2-7,TRBV19,14,.,.,CASSKGSHLTQQYF,TGTGCCAGTAGTAAGGGCAGCCATCTAACCCAGCAGTACTTC
TRBJ2-7,TRBV5-1,15,.,.,CASSLWFEASYEQYF,TGCGCCAGCAGCCTATGGTTTGAGGCTAGCTACGAGCAGTACTTC
TRBJ2-5,TRBV13,16,TRBD2,few,CASSPGLAGERETQYF,TGTGCCAGCAGCCCCGGACTAGCGGGAGAGCGGGAGACCCAGTACTTC
TRBJ1-5,TRBV5-5,15,.,once,CASSLEAGINQPQHF,TGTGCCAGCAGCTTGGAAGCAGGCATCAATCAGCCCCAGCATTTT
TRBJ1-6,TRBV15,13,.,few,CATSRDRNSPLHF,TGTGCCACCAGCAGAGACCGAAATTCACCCCTCCACTTT
TRBJ1-1,TRBV5-1,15,.,.,CASSLIGQKGAEAFF,TGCGCCAGCAGCTTGATCGGACAGAAGGGCGCTGAAGCTTTCTTT
TRBJ2-7,TRBV3-1,13,.,.,CASSPVGGHEQYF,TGTGCCAGCAGCCCTGTGGGGGGCCACGAGCAGTACTTC
TRBJ1-1,TRBV14,12,.,once,CASSQVPTEAFF,TGTGCCAGCAGCCAAGTCCCCACTGAAGCTTTCTTT
TRBJ2-1,TRBV6-5,13,.,many,CASSYERYNEQFF,TGTGCCAGCAGTTACGAGAGGTACAATGAGCAGTTCTTC
TRBJ2-2,TRBV7-2,16,.,.,CASRTSGGWNTGELFF,TGTGCCAGCAGAACGTCCGGGGGATGGAACACCGGGGAGCTGTTTTTT
TRBJ1-2,TRBV20-1,12,.,.,CSARRHNYGYTF,TGCAGTGCCAGGAGGCATAACTATGGCTACACCTTC
TRBJ2-5,TRBV18,14,.,once,CASSRDGRLETQYF,TGTGCCAGCTCACGAGATGGCCGTCTAGAGACCCAGTACTTC
TRBJ2-7,TRBV19,13,TRBD1,.,CATTGQGLYEQYF,TGTGCCACCACCGGACAGGGACTCTACGAGCAGTACTTC
TRBJ1-2,TRBV30,15,.,few,CAWNFPGFRNYGYTF,TGTGCCTGGAACTTCCCGGGGTTTAGGAACTATGGCTACACCTTC
TRBJ2-7,TRBV29-1,14,.,.,CSVDEAGADYEQYF,TGCAGCGTTGATGAAGCCGGGGCGGACTACGAGCAGTACTTC
TRBJ1-5,TRBV10-3,14,.,.,CAISDRGYNQPQHF,TGTGCCATCAGTGACAGGGGATACAATCAGCCCCAGCATTTT
TRBJ1-4,TRBV7-9,15,TRBD1,once,CASSPRDRQNEKLFF,TGTGCCAGCAGCCCTCGGGACAGGCAAAATGAAAAACTGTTTTTT
TRBJ2-7,TRBV18,15,TRBD1,.,CASSPPGTGFYEQYF,TGTGCCAGCTCACCTCCCGGGACAGGGTTCTACGAGCAGTACTTC
TRBJ2-3,TRBV7-9,13,.,many,CASSPIGADTQYF,TGTGCCAGCAGCCCGATCGGTGCAGATACGCAGTATTTT
TRBJ2-7,TRBV5-1,15,TRBD1,few,CASSQNRDRAYEQYF,TGCGCCAGCAGCCAAAACCGGGACAGAGCCTACGAGCAGTACTTC
TRBJ1-1,TRBV19,15,.,.,CASSMGLVGGTEAFF,TGTGCCAGTAGTATGGGCCTCGTCGGGGGCACTGAAGCTTTCTTT
TRBJ2-7,TRBV21-1,15,.,.,CASSLLTGDSHEQYF,TGTGCCAGCAGCCTACTTACGGGAGACTCCCACGAGCAGTACTTC
TRBJ2-3,TRBV7-3,13,TRBD2,.,CASRLAGTDTQYF,TGTGCCAGCAGACTAGCGGGGACAGATACGCAGTATTTT
TRBJ2-5,TRBV5-7,13,.,few,CASSFGDEETQYF,TGTGCCAGCAGCTTCGGGGATGAAGAGACCCAGTACTTC
TRBJ2-7,TRBV7-7,16,.,few,CASSLATRTGSYEQYF,TGTGCCAGCAGCTTAGCGACAAGGACGGGGTCCTACGAGCAGTACTTC
TRBJ1-2,TRBV30,13,.,.,CAWRPELDYGYTF,TGTGCCTGGCGACCGGAACTTGACTATGGCTACACCTTC
TRBJ2-5,TRBV29-1,14,TRBD2,few,CSVALTSGRETQYF,TGCAGCGTCGCTCTCACTAGCGGGAGAGAGACCCAGTACTTC
TRBJ1-6,TRBV7-8,13,.,.,CASTSGGNSPLHF,TGTGCCAGCACCAGCGGTGGTAATTCACCCCTCCACTTT
TRBJ2-5,TRBV7-2,14,TRBD1,few,CASSPGTGWGTQYF,TGTGCCAGCAGCCCCGGGACAGGGTGGGGGACCCAGTACTTC
TRBJ2-7,TRBV4-3,15,.,.,CASSQDRGGYYEQYF,TGCGCCAGCAGCCAAGATCGGGGCGGCTATTACGAGCAGTACTTC
TRBJ1-1,TRBV11-1,11,TRBD1,few,CATTGDTEAFF,TGTGCCACCACAGGGGACACTGAAGCTTTCTTT
TRBJ2-1,TRBV12-3/TRBV12-4,15,.,few,CASSLAGVTYNEQFF,TGTGCCAGCAGTTTAGCGGGAGTAACCTACAATGAGCAGTTCTTC
TRBJ2-3,TRBV12-3/TRBV12-4,14,TRBD1,.,CASSQDRGTDTQYF,TGTGCCAGCAGTCAAGACAGGGGTACAGATACGCAGTATTTT
TRBJ1-2,TRBV7-9,14,TRBD1,.,CASSFRDRVFGYTF,TGTGCCAGCAGCTTCCGGGACAGGGTATTCGGCTACACCTTC
TRBJ2-1,TRBV6-2/TRBV6-3,13,TRBD2,few,CASSYSVSGIGFF,TGTGCCAGCAGTTACTCGGTTAGCGGGATCGGGTTCTTC